These 18 T cell receptor beta chains came from one sample sequenced in a study of blood T cells in healthy people across ages. The authors ran a second PCR of 7 to 11 cycles using a sample-barcoded 5' primer and a J-beta primer mix. MiXCR, applied by TCRdb to the 5' RACE reads, yields one record per CDR3 protein. Of approximately 780,000 distinct CDR3 sequences listed, around 25% are singletons. These sequences were also reported in another study, on T cells of mothers and their children.

Sample: blood. The receptor set was obtained from a boy under 18 in good health.

This clonotype was detected only a few times. This chain connects TRBV4-2 to TRBJ2-5, with D unclear. The J call may be faulty, since TRBJ2-1 better matches the DNA end. The germline CDR1 and CDR2 sequences are LGHNA and YNFKEQ. The CDR3 length is 15 residues. Written as DNA, the CDR3 is TGTGCCAGCAGCCATTATATGACTGGTTACAATGAGCAGTTCTTC. Its protein product is CASSHYMTGYNEQFF.

Written as DNA, the CDR3 is TGTGCCAGCAGTACTTCAGGGAATGAGCAGTACTTC. This codes for CASSTSGNEQYF. The chain recombines TRBV12-3 or TRBV12-4 with TRBJ2-5, with D perhaps matching TRBD1 (5 bases). Trimming pared 5 bases from V and 11 bases from J, leaving 15 bases between. The CDR3 extends over 12 amino acids.

The J gene is TRBJ1-4, the V gene TRBV2; D not certain. CDR3 length: 16 residues. CDR1 is SNHLY and CDR2 is FYNNEI in the germline V gene. The V and J ends lost 2 bases and 8 bases respectively, with 18 bases between them. The DNA of the CDR3 is TGTGCCAGCAGTGAACGCCGGGCCCAGAGAGGGGAAAAACTGTTTTTT. Translating gives CASSERRAQRGEKLFF.

This clonotype was found a few times. CDR3: CAIRATETGQYF. DNA of the CDR3: TGTGCCATCAGAGCGACAGAGACGGGGCAGTACTTC. This rearrangement joins TRBV10-3 to TRBJ2-7, with D possibly matching TRBD1 (5 bases). This CDR3 region has 12 residues. V was cut by 6 bases and J by 9 bases, with 15 bases left in between. In germline, CDR1 is ENHRY, CDR2 SYGVKD.

This clonotype turned up a few times. This chain links TRBV6-1 with TRBJ1-3, with TRBD1 matching over 7 bases. J lost 2 bases, V lost 6 bases, and 4 bases had no gene match. The CDR3 loop spans 14 amino acids. Per germline, CDR1 MNHNS and CDR2 SASEGT. The CDR3 DNA follows: TGTGCCAGCAGCGTACAGGGGACTGGAAACACCATATATTTT. Protein product: CASSVQGTGNTIYF.

The chain carries TRBV14 and TRBJ2-1; 10 nucleotides align to TRBD2. V was clipped by 1 base and J by 0 bases; unmatched bases: 9. The CDR3 is made up of 19 amino acids. Germline CDR1 SGHDN, CDR2 FVKESK. CDR3 sequence: CASSQVASGGSSSYNEQFF. The CDR3 DNA sequence: TGTGCCAGCAGCCAAGTTGCTAGCGGGGGTTCGAGCTCCTACAATGAGCAGTTCTTC.

At least ten counts were recorded for this clonotype. The chain employs TRBV12-3 or TRBV12-4 and TRBJ2-1, with D perhaps matching TRBD2 (5 bases). Trimming left V 0 bases short and J 6 bases short, with 12 bases between. This CDR3 contains 15 residues. The CDR3 reads CASSLARLAGNEQFF. As DNA, the CDR3 is TGTGCCAGCAGTTTAGCGAGGCTAGCCGGCAATGAGCAGTTCTTC.

As concerns this clonotype: At one end, the junction sequence differs from germline, possibly due to a read error. J is TRBJ2-5 and V is TRBV4-1; either TRBD1 or TRBD2 may supply D (5 bases each). This CDR3 spans 15 amino acids. Germline V gives CDR1 MGHRA, CDR2 YSYEKL. The CDR3 sequence: CASSQGVTLQETQSF. CDR3 bases: TGCGCCAGCAGCCAGGGGGTGACCCTTCAAGAGACCCAGTCCTTC.

The chain recombines TRBV5-1 with TRBJ2-6, with D hard to call. The germline V gene encodes CDR1 SGHRS and CDR2 YFSETQ. V was clipped by 4 bases and J by 4 bases, with 12 bases between them. The CDR3 totals 15 residues. The CDR3 nucleotides are TGCGCCAGCAGCCCCGATCTTCTCGGGGCCAACGTCCTGACTTTC. Protein: CASSPDLLGANVLTF.

V gene TRBV5-1 combines with J gene TRBJ2-5; TRBD1 or TRBD2 may be the D gene (5 bases each). Germline lookup yields CDR1 SGHRS and CDR2 YFSETQ. V was trimmed by 4 bases and J by 1 base, leaving 17 bases between them. The CDR3 covers 16 residues. The CDR3 nucleotides read TGCGCCAGCAGCCCTGGATTCGGGACCGTCCAAGAGACCCAGTACTTC. Its protein product is CASSPGFGTVQETQYF.

The chain joins TRBV5-1 to TRBJ1-5, with D possibly being TRBD1 (5 bases). This CDR3 comprises 17 residues. Germline CDR1 reads SGHRS; CDR2 reads YFSETQ. V dropped 2 bases and J dropped 2 bases, with 17 bases sitting between them. The CDR3 coding sequence is TGCGCCAGCAGCTTCTTCCCTTTGGGGGGAGGCAATCAGCCCCAGCATTTT. Translated, it gives CASSFFPLGGGNQPQHF.

The chain uses TRBV28 and TRBJ2-1, with D hard to call. Germline values: CDR1 MDHEN, CDR2 SYDVKM. This CDR3 comprises 15 residues. Trimming left V 6 bases short and J 0 bases short, with 12 bases between. The CDR3 is CASSRPESSYNEQFF. The CDR3 DNA reads TGTGCCAGCAGCCGACCTGAGAGCTCCTACAATGAGCAGTTCTTC.

This chain connects TRBV7-2 to TRBJ2-1, with D possibly TRBD1 on 5 matching bases. The CDR3 covers 14 residues. CDR1 is SGHTA and CDR2 is FQGNSA in the germline V gene. V shed 2 bases and J shed 11 bases, with 16 bases lying between them. The CDR3 DNA sequence: TGTGCCAGCAGCTTATCCCAGGGTCCCTATAAGCAGTTCTTC. Its protein product is CASSLSQGPYKQFF.

In this sample, this clonotype turned up a few times. The chain joins TRBV11-2 to TRBJ2-5, with D perhaps TRBD1 (6 bases). The J call is in doubt because the DNA end fits TRBJ2-7 better. This CDR3 is 13 amino acids long. Germline V gives CDR1 SGHAT, CDR2 FQNNGV. CDR3 sequence (DNA): TGTGCCAGCAGACAGGACAGCTCCTACGAGCAGTACTTC. It codes for CASRQDSSYEQYF.

The genes are TRBV5-1 and TRBJ2-5; a possible D gene is TRBD2 (6 bases). Near its end, the DNA agrees better with TRBJ2-1, so the J call may be wrong. The CDR3 consists of 14 residues. Germline CDR1 is SGHRS and CDR2 is YFSETQ. This chain's CDR3 is CASSFGGTSNEQFF. The CDR3 DNA follows: TGCGCCAGCAGCTTCGGAGGGACTTCCAATGAGCAGTTCTTC.

The J gene is TRBJ1-3, the V gene TRBV4-1; TRBD1 matches 10 bases. CDR3 length: 20 residues. Germline V lookup: CDR1 MGHRA, CDR2 YSYEKL. With V trimmed by 3 bases and J by 1 base, 15 bases remained unmatched. This chain's CDR3 is CASSHYWDRGTDRSGNTIYF. DNA for the CDR3: TGCGCCAGCAGCCATTATTGGGACAGGGGAACGGATAGGTCTGGAAACACCATATATTTT.

In this sample, this clonotype turned up a few times. The CDR3 DNA is TGTGCCAGCAAGGGACGGAACCAAGAGACCCAGTACTTC. Translating gives CASKGRNQETQYF. The genes are TRBV27 and TRBJ2-5, with D perhaps being TRBD1 or TRBD2 (5 bases each). V gave up 7 bases and J gave up 0 bases, with 9 bases separating them. Looked up from germline, CDR1 is MNHEY and CDR2 is SMNVEV (reference sequence). The CDR3 has 13 residues.

This sequence joins TRBV7-6 and TRBJ2-5; 10 nucleotides align to TRBD2. The CDR3 totals 17 residues. Looked up from germline, CDR1 is SGHVS and CDR2 is FNYEAQ. The trim removed 2 bases at V and 9 bases at J, leaving 15 bases unmatched. The CDR3 sequence: CASSLLRSSSSGGAQYF. CDR3 sequence (DNA): TGTGCCAGCAGCTTATTACGGTCCTCCTCCAGCGGGGGGGCCCAGTACTTC. The full variable domain, rest sourced from reference TRBV7-6 and TRBJ2-5, is GAGVSQSPRYKVTKRGQDVALRCDPISGHVSLYWYRQALGQGPEFLTYFNYEAQQDKSGLPNDRFSAERPEGSISTLTIQRTEQRDSAMYRCASSLLRSSSSGGAQYFGPGTRLLVL.